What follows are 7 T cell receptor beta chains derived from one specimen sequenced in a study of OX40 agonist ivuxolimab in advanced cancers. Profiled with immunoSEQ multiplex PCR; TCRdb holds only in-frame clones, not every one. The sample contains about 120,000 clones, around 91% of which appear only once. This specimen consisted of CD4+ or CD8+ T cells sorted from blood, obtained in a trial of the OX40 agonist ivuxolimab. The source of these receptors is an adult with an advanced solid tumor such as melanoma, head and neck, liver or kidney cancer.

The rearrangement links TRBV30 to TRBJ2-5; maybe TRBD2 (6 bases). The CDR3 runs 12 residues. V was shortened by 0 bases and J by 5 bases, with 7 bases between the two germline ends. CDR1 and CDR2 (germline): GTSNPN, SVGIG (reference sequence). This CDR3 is CAWSVGRETQYF. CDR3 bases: TGTGCCTGGAGTGTAGGGAGGGAGACCCAGTACTTC.

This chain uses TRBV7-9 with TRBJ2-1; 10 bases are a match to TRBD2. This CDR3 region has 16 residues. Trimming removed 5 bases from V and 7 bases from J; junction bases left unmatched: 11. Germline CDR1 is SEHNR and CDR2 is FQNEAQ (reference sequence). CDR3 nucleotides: TGTGCCAGCAGCCCAATAGCGGGGGGATCGATTAATGAGCAGTTCTTC. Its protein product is CASSPIAGGSINEQFF.

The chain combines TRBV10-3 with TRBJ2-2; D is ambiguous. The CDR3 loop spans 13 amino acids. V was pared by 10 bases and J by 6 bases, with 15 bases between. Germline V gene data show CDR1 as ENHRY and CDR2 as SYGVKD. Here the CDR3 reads CATSSDLPGELFF. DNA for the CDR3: TGTGCCACTTCTTCCGATCTCCCCGGGGAGCTGTTTTTT.

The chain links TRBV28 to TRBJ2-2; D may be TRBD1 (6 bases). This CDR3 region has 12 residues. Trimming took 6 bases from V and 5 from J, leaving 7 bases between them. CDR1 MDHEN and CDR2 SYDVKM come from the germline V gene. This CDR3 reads CASRGQTGELFF. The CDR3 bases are TGTGCCAGCAGAGGACAGACCGGGGAGCTGTTTTTT.

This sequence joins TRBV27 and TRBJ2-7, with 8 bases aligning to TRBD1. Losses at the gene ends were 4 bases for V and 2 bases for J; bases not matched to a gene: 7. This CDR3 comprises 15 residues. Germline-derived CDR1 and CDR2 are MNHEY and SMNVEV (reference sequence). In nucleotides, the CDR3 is TGTGCCAGCAGTTCCCGCAGGGGGCCCACCTACGAGCAGTACTTC. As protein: CASSSRRGPTYEQYF.

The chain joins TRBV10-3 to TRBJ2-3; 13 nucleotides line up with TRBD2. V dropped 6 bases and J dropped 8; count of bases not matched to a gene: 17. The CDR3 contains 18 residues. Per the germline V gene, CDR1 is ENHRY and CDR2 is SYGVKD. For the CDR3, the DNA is TGTGCCATCAGAGCGTCAGAGGGACTAGCGGGGACTAGTGGTACGCAGTATTTT. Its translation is CAIRASEGLAGTSGTQYF.

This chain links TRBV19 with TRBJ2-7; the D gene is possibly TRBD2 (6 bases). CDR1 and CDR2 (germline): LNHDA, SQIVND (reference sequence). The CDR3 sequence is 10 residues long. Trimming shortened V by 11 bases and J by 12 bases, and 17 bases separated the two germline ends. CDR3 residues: CARPSRDLYF. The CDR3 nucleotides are TGTGCCCGACCCTCCCGGGACTTGTACTTC.